This T cell receptor (beta chain) was found in a study of Ad26.COV2.S vaccination and SARS-CoV-2 variants. Overall study: Into the muscle, Ad26.COV2.S was dosed once or twice, 56 days apart.

Noted treatment: approximately 18 received Ad26.COV2.S at low or high dose, single or two shots; about five received placebo; per-sample allocation not given. Samples analyzed were those drawn on day 63 after the first vaccine or placebo injection. Donor was an adult aged 18-55 years in Boston. Vaccination employed an Ad26 vector expressing the Wuhan-strain SARS-CoV-2 spike. Study-wide findings and caveats: Reported findings describe substantial breadth in spike-specific CD8+ and CD4+ T cell responses following vaccination.

Sequencing was performed with immunoSEQ multiplex PCR; in TCRdb, only in-frame clones are kept and a portion is missing. The sample lists 300,000 to 450,000 clones; approximately 84% were seen once. Details on this clone: Antigen specificity is unknown.

In germline, CDR1 is SGHRS, CDR2 YFSETQ. V shed 6 bases, J shed 6 bases, and the junction held 17 bases outside the gene matches. The CDR3 contains 17 residues. This chain joins TRBV5-1 and TRBJ2-7; 11 bases fit TRBD2. The receptor's source is a person aged 18 to 59 who received the Ad26.COV2.S COVID-19 vaccine or a placebo. Sample: peripheral blood, taken in a trial of Ad26.COV2.S vaccine versus placebo. The CDR3, as DNA: TGCGCCAGCACCCTTCGGAACTCCGGGACTAGCGGTTCCGAGCAGTACTTC. This gives the protein CASTLRNSGTSGSEQYF.